This entry concerns a single T cell receptor beta chain. The junction departs from germline at one end; a sequencing error may be responsible. The sample belongs to a study of blood T cell repertoires in COVID-19. Study as a whole: PBMCs, B-cell-depleted T cells, or T cells provided the cDNA or gDNA that made up the material.

Here immunoSEQ multiplex PCR was the method, and the copy in TCRdb shows in-frame clones only, minus some. The profile shows approximately 380,000 clones, less than 85% of them singletons. Sample: peripheral blood. This receptor was obtained from a woman aged 18-29 years with acute or convalescent COVID-19.

CDR3 in amino acids: CASMEAGSYQPQHF. In DNA, the CDR3 is TGTGCCAGCATGGAGGCGGGTAGCTATCAGCCCCAGCATTTT. This rearrangement joins TRBV5-6 to TRBJ1-5; D gene unclear. CDR1 and CDR2 from the germline V gene are SGHDT and YYEEEE. This CDR3 is 14 amino acids long.